The rows below give T cell receptor beta chains drawn from one sample of a study of blood T cell repertoires in COVID-19. Method: immunoSEQ multiplex PCR; TCRdb's copy keeps in-frame clones and lacks some. Of 150,000 or so clones listed, about 90% are singletons. The sequenced material came from peripheral blood. These receptor sequences come from a man older than 75 with acute or convalescent COVID-19. Each CDR3 is given with its conserved first and last residue. Fields, in order: J gene, clone size, V gene, D gene, CDR3 protein, CDR3 DNA. The D gene is left open where the match is weak. Some rows have no size entry. The others give once, few or many, or a class for an expanded clone.

j_call: TRBJ1-2
clone_size: once
v_call: TRBV9
d_call: TRBD1
cdr3_aa: CASSGGQGAGNGYTF
cdr3_nt: TGTGCCAGCAGCGGGGGACAGGGGGCGGGTAATGGCTACACCTTC

j_call: TRBJ2-7
clone_size: NA
v_call: TRBV28
d_call: NA
cdr3_aa: CASSLSRSYEQYF
cdr3_nt: TGTGCCAGCAGTTTATCACGGTCCTACGAGCAGTACTTC

j_call: TRBJ2-5
clone_size: NA
v_call: TRBV5-6
d_call: NA
cdr3_aa: CASSQNQETQYF
cdr3_nt: TGTGCCAGCAGCCAGAACCAAGAGACCCAGTACTTC

j_call: TRBJ2-5
clone_size: NA
v_call: TRBV25-1
d_call: NA
cdr3_aa: CASSEYYRAHETQYF
cdr3_nt: TGTGCCAGCAGTGAATATTACAGGGCGCACGAGACCCAGTACTTC

j_call: TRBJ2-1
clone_size: NA
v_call: TRBV28
d_call: TRBD2
cdr3_aa: CASSLAGGYNEQFF
cdr3_nt: TGTGCCAGCAGTTTAGCGGGAGGATACAATGAGCAGTTCTTC

j_call: TRBJ2-5
clone_size: NA
v_call: TRBV18
d_call: NA
cdr3_aa: CASSLGTRETQYF
cdr3_nt: TGTGCCAGCTCTCTCGGGACTCGAGAGACCCAGTACTTC

j_call: TRBJ1-3
clone_size: NA
v_call: TRBV2
d_call: NA
cdr3_aa: CASRERQLGNTIYF
cdr3_nt: TGTGCCAGCAGAGAAAGACAGTTGGGAAACACCATATATTTT

j_call: TRBJ2-3
clone_size: few
v_call: TRBV15
d_call: NA
cdr3_aa: CATSAQVIADTQYF
cdr3_nt: TGTGCCACCAGTGCTCAGGTTATCGCAGATACGCAGTATTTT

j_call: TRBJ2-1
clone_size: NA
v_call: TRBV19
d_call: NA
cdr3_aa: CASRSATIGNEQFF
cdr3_nt: TGTGCCAGTCGGAGCGCCACCATCGGAAATGAGCAGTTCTTC

j_call: TRBJ2-5
clone_size: few
v_call: TRBV11-1
d_call: TRBD2
cdr3_aa: CASSLMRGETQYF
cdr3_nt: TGTGCCAGCAGCTTAATGCGGGGGGAGACCCAGTACTTC

j_call: TRBJ2-7
clone_size: NA
v_call: TRBV6-5
d_call: NA
cdr3_aa: CASRKVEGYEQYF
cdr3_nt: TGTGCCAGCAGGAAGGTAGAGGGCTACGAGCAGTACTTC

j_call: TRBJ2-2
clone_size: few
v_call: TRBV19
d_call: TRBD1
cdr3_aa: CATRGQGNTGELFF
cdr3_nt: TGTGCCACCAGGGGACAGGGGAACACCGGGGAGCTGTTTTTT

j_call: TRBJ1-1
clone_size: NA
v_call: TRBV3-1/TRBV3-2
d_call: NA
cdr3_aa: CASSQGGNTEAFF
cdr3_nt: TGTGCCAGCAGCCAGGGAGGGAACACTGAAGCTTTCTTT

j_call: TRBJ2-7
clone_size: NA
v_call: TRBV19
d_call: TRBD1
cdr3_aa: CASSLRDSHYEQYF
cdr3_nt: TGTGCCAGTAGTCTCCGGGACAGCCACTACGAGCAGTACTTC

j_call: TRBJ2-5
clone_size: NA
v_call: TRBV2
d_call: TRBD2
cdr3_aa: CASRRTSGSRQETQYF
cdr3_nt: TGTGCCAGCAGGAGGACTAGCGGGTCTCGCCAAGAGACCCAGTACTTC

j_call: TRBJ1-5
clone_size: NA
v_call: TRBV6-6
d_call: TRBD1
cdr3_aa: CASSYPGQGGQPQHF
cdr3_nt: TGTGCCAGCAGCTACCCGGGACAGGGGGGCCAGCCCCAGCATTTT

j_call: TRBJ2-2
clone_size: NA
v_call: TRBV19
d_call: TRBD1
cdr3_aa: CASTQRTGLNAGELFF
cdr3_nt: TGTGCCAGTACCCAGCGGACAGGCTTGAACGCCGGGGAGCTGTTTTTT

j_call: TRBJ2-1
clone_size: NA
v_call: TRBV29-1
d_call: NA
cdr3_aa: CSVEVAVEQFF
cdr3_nt: TGCAGCGTTGAGGTAGCAGTAGAGCAGTTCTTC

j_call: TRBJ2-5
clone_size: NA
v_call: TRBV15
d_call: TRBD2
cdr3_aa: CATSVRILAGGETQYF
cdr3_nt: TGTGCCACCAGCGTTAGGATACTAGCGGGAGGTGAGACCCAGTACTTC

j_call: TRBJ1-4
clone_size: NA
v_call: TRBV28
d_call: NA
cdr3_aa: CASRAQGNEKLFF
cdr3_nt: TGTGCCAGCCGGGCCCAGGGTAATGAAAAACTGTTTTTT

j_call: TRBJ2-7
clone_size: NA
v_call: TRBV7-9
d_call: TRBD2
cdr3_aa: CASSSRPGREGYEQYF
cdr3_nt: TGTGCCAGCAGCTCCCGCCCGGGCAGGGAGGGTTACGAGCAGTACTTC

j_call: TRBJ2-3
clone_size: NA
v_call: TRBV9
d_call: NA
cdr3_aa: CASSRGSSTDTQYF
cdr3_nt: TGTGCCAGCAGCCGGGGGAGTAGTACAGATACGCAGTATTTT

j_call: TRBJ2-7
clone_size: few
v_call: TRBV6-1
d_call: NA
cdr3_aa: CASSEGGSKDYYEQYF
cdr3_nt: TGTGCCAGCAGTGAAGGAGGCTCCAAGGACTACTACGAGCAGTACTTC

j_call: TRBJ1-1
clone_size: NA
v_call: TRBV30
d_call: TRBD1
cdr3_aa: CAWKYTGKGRGQGEAFF
cdr3_nt: TGTGCCTGGAAGTATACCGGTAAGGGCAGGGGGCAGGGTGAAGCTTTCTTT

j_call: TRBJ1-5
clone_size: NA
v_call: TRBV3-1/TRBV3-2
d_call: TRBD1
cdr3_aa: CASSPGTGLRQPQHF
cdr3_nt: TGTGCCAGCAGCCCCGGGACAGGGCTTAGACAGCCCCAGCATTTT

j_call: TRBJ1-4
clone_size: NA
v_call: TRBV25-1
d_call: NA
cdr3_aa: CASSGSGVGEKLFF
cdr3_nt: TGTGCCAGCAGTGGCAGCGGAGTTGGGGAAAAACTGTTTTTT

j_call: TRBJ2-2
clone_size: NA
v_call: TRBV9
d_call: NA
cdr3_aa: CASSARDSFPGELFF
cdr3_nt: TGTGCCAGCAGCGCGCGGGACAGTTTCCCCGGGGAGCTGTTTTTT

j_call: TRBJ1-1
clone_size: NA
v_call: TRBV5-1
d_call: NA
cdr3_aa: CASSLGDTVTEAFF
cdr3_nt: TGCGCCAGCAGCCTAGGGGACACCGTTACTGAAGCTTTCTTT

j_call: TRBJ1-5
clone_size: NA
v_call: TRBV18
d_call: NA
cdr3_aa: CASSEGVRPDYSNQPQHF
cdr3_nt: TGTGCCAGCTCAGAGGGGGTCCGCCCGGATTATAGCAATCAGCCCCAGCATTTT

j_call: TRBJ2-5
clone_size: NA
v_call: TRBV5-6
d_call: TRBD2
cdr3_aa: CASSLALAGGQETQYF
cdr3_nt: TGTGCCAGCAGCTTGGCCCTGGCGGGGGGCCAAGAGACCCAGTACTTC

j_call: TRBJ1-1
clone_size: NA
v_call: TRBV2
d_call: NA
cdr3_aa: CASIRDMNTEAFF
cdr3_nt: TGTGCCAGCATTCGGGACATGAACACTGAAGCTTTCTTT

j_call: TRBJ2-7
clone_size: NA
v_call: TRBV5-1
d_call: NA
cdr3_aa: CASSLVAGPYEQYF
cdr3_nt: TGCGCCAGCAGCTTAGTCGCGGGTCCCTACGAGCAGTACTTC

j_call: TRBJ2-5
clone_size: NA
v_call: TRBV20-1
d_call: TRBD2
cdr3_aa: CSASALAGVGGRETQYF
cdr3_nt: TGCAGTGCTAGTGCCCTAGCGGGAGTAGGGGGGCGAGAGACCCAGTACTTC

j_call: TRBJ2-1
clone_size: NA
v_call: TRBV7-9
d_call: TRBD1
cdr3_aa: CASSYLDRGLYNEQFF
cdr3_nt: TGTGCCAGCAGCTATTTGGACAGGGGGTTGTACAATGAGCAGTTCTTC

j_call: TRBJ2-1
clone_size: NA
v_call: TRBV6-5
d_call: NA
cdr3_aa: CASRTGLERGEQFF
cdr3_nt: TGTGCCAGCAGGACAGGACTCGAGCGGGGAGAGCAGTTCTTC

j_call: TRBJ1-2
clone_size: NA
v_call: TRBV5-1
d_call: NA
cdr3_aa: CASSSGLPNGYTF
cdr3_nt: TGCGCCAGCAGCTCGGGACTCCCCAATGGCTACACCTTC

j_call: TRBJ2-5
clone_size: NA
v_call: TRBV19
d_call: TRBD2
cdr3_aa: CASSQLTGLAGGQETQYF
cdr3_nt: TGTGCCAGTAGTCAGCTGACCGGACTAGCGGGGGGGCAAGAGACCCAGTACTTC

j_call: TRBJ2-1
clone_size: NA
v_call: TRBV2
d_call: NA
cdr3_aa: CASSPSTRTPYNEQFF
cdr3_nt: TGTGCCAGCAGTCCATCGACTAGGACTCCTTACAATGAGCAGTTCTTC

j_call: TRBJ1-1
clone_size: NA
v_call: TRBV28
d_call: NA
cdr3_aa: CASSFGGVMNTEAFF
cdr3_nt: TGTGCCAGCAGTTTTGGAGGGGTCATGAACACTGAAGCTTTCTTT

j_call: TRBJ2-2
clone_size: NA
v_call: TRBV4-1
d_call: NA
cdr3_aa: CASSPRTANTGELFF
cdr3_nt: TGCGCCAGCAGCCCGCGGACTGCGAACACCGGGGAGCTGTTTTTT

j_call: TRBJ2-5
clone_size: NA
v_call: TRBV28
d_call: TRBD2
cdr3_aa: CASSPPSAGGPETQYF
cdr3_nt: TGTGCCAGCAGTCCCCCGAGTGCGGGAGGTCCTGAGACCCAGTACTTC

j_call: TRBJ1-2
clone_size: NA
v_call: TRBV3-1/TRBV3-2
d_call: NA
cdr3_aa: CASSHWGGTNYGYTF
cdr3_nt: TGTGCCAGCAGCCATTGGGGGGGGACCAACTATGGCTACACCTTC

j_call: TRBJ2-2
clone_size: NA
v_call: TRBV28
d_call: TRBD1
cdr3_aa: CASSLYGQGVEFTGELFF
cdr3_nt: TGTGCCAGCAGTTTATACGGACAGGGTGTGGAGTTCACCGGGGAGCTGTTTTTT

j_call: TRBJ1-2
clone_size: NA
v_call: TRBV19
d_call: NA
cdr3_aa: CASSSGGRINYGYTF
cdr3_nt: TGTGCCAGTAGTTCGGGGGGACGGATTAACTATGGCTACACCTTC

j_call: TRBJ1-4
clone_size: NA
v_call: TRBV5-1
d_call: NA
cdr3_aa: CASSLDEGRGGEKLFF
cdr3_nt: TGCGCCAGCAGCTTGGACGAGGGCAGGGGCGGGGAAAAACTGTTTTTT

j_call: TRBJ1-1
clone_size: NA
v_call: TRBV3-1/TRBV3-2
d_call: NA
cdr3_aa: CASSPPLTAGKGSEAFF
cdr3_nt: TGTGCCAGCAGCCCTCCCCTTACCGCGGGCAAAGGCAGTGAAGCTTTCTTT

j_call: TRBJ2-7
clone_size: NA
v_call: TRBV11-2
d_call: TRBD1
cdr3_aa: CASSSYRGSREQYF
cdr3_nt: TGTGCCAGCAGCTCGTACAGGGGTAGCCGCGAGCAGTACTTC

j_call: TRBJ1-5
clone_size: NA
v_call: TRBV7-2
d_call: NA
cdr3_aa: CASSLDSHQPQHF
cdr3_nt: TGTGCCAGCAGCTTAGACAGTCATCAGCCCCAGCATTTT

j_call: TRBJ2-1
clone_size: NA
v_call: TRBV4-2
d_call: NA
cdr3_aa: CASSQAGTGGVEQFF
cdr3_nt: TGTGCCAGCAGCCAAGCCGGTACTGGAGGGGTTGAGCAGTTCTTC

j_call: TRBJ2-1
clone_size: NA
v_call: TRBV6-6
d_call: TRBD2
cdr3_aa: CASSGTSSYNEQFF
cdr3_nt: TGTGCCAGCAGCGGGACTAGCTCCTACAATGAGCAGTTCTTC